Each of the 26 T cell receptor beta chains below was sequenced from the same sample in a study of cytotoxic CD8 clonotypes in ibrutinib-treated CLL. Sequencing was performed with immunoSEQ multiplex PCR; in TCRdb, only in-frame clones are kept and a portion is missing. The data show approximately 280,000 clones, with approximately 79% seen just once and roughly 6% held by the top ten. This sample comprised PBMCs, obtained at disease progression, from a patient treated with ibrutinib. Every receptor here comes from a human donor with chronic lymphocytic leukemia.

J is TRBJ2-3 and V is TRBV5-1; maybe TRBD2 (6 bases). CDR1 and CDR2 from the germline V gene are SGHRS and YFSETQ. The V gene lost 1 base and the J gene lost 6 bases, with 15 bases spanning the gap. The CDR3 extends over 15 amino acids. The CDR3 sequence is CASSLYRGLRDTQYF. Written as DNA, the CDR3 is TGCGCCAGCAGCTTGTATCGGGGACTCCGGGATACGCAGTATTTT.

The chain combines TRBV9 with TRBJ2-3; weak D call: TRBD2 (7 bases). The length of the CDR3 is 15 residues. Germline lookup yields CDR1 SGDLS and CDR2 YYNGEE. V was cut by 10 bases and J by 2 bases, with 20 bases left in between. CDR3 bases: TGTGCCTCCGGGCGGGGGCAAGCCCTCACAGATACGCAGTATTTT. This translates into CASGRGQALTDTQYF.

The V and J genes are TRBV5-1 and TRBJ1-2, with D maybe TRBD1 (6 bases). CDR3 length: 14 amino acids. The germline V gene has CDR1 SGHRS and CDR2 YFSETQ. V was shortened by 0 bases and J by 3 bases, with 9 bases between the two germline ends. This CDR3 is CASSLVPGDYGYTF. Written as DNA, the CDR3 is TGCGCCAGCAGCTTGGTGCCAGGGGACTATGGCTACACCTTC.

This clone was seen more than once but under ten times. The genes are TRBV5-1 and TRBJ2-7, with 9 bases identical to TRBD1. The germline V gene has CDR1 SGHRS and CDR2 YFSETQ. J gave up 0 bases and V 3 bases, and 4 bases lay outside the gene matches. This CDR3 has 15 residues. CDR3 coding DNA: TGCGCCAGCAGCTGGGGGGACAGGGACTCCTACGAGCAGTACTTC. It is translated as CASSWGDRDSYEQYF.

The chain recombines TRBV14 with TRBJ1-1; D remains unclear. The CDR3 has 14 residues. The germline V and J ends were trimmed by 1 base and 10 bases, with 16 bases remaining between them. CDR1 and CDR2 (germline): SGHDN, FVKESK. This chain's CDR3 is CASSQVGGMWTAFF. Here the CDR3 DNA reads TGTGCCAGCAGCCAAGTGGGTGGGATGTGGACAGCTTTCTTT.

This chain joins TRBV27 and TRBJ2-6; D unclear. Trimming left V 3 bases short and J 0 bases short, with 6 bases between. Germline CDR1 MNHEY, CDR2 SMNVEV (reference sequence). The CDR3 extends over 15 amino acids. The CDR3 here is CASSFGDSGANVLTF. CDR3 coding DNA: TGTGCCAGCAGTTTTGGCGACTCTGGGGCCAACGTCCTGACTTTC. The full variable domain, rest sourced from reference TRBV27 and TRBJ2-6, is EAQVTQNPRYLITVTGKKLTVTCSQNMNHEYMSWYRQDPGLGLRQIYYSMNVEVTDKGDVPEGYKVSRKEKRNFPLILESPSPNQTSLYFCASSFGDSGANVLTFGAGSRLTVL.

This chain links TRBV29-1 with TRBJ2-5; D is perhaps TRBD1 (6 bases). The CDR3 sequence is 14 residues long. CDR1 is SQVTM, CDR2 ANQGSEA, per germline. V was pared by 6 bases and J by 5 bases, with 19 bases between. The CDR3: CSVTTGRFVETQYF. In DNA, the CDR3 is TGCAGCGTCACGACAGGCCGCTTCGTGGAGACCCAGTACTTC.

The V and J genes are TRBV5-1 and TRBJ2-2, with 13 bases that match TRBD2. The CDR3 is made up of 16 amino acids. Trimming removed 3 bases from V and 1 base from J; junction bases left unmatched: 0. Germline V CDR1 and CDR2: SGHRS, YFSETQ. The CDR3 reads CASSWTSGGNTGELFF. The CDR3 DNA sequence: TGCGCCAGCAGCTGGACTAGCGGGGGGAACACCGGGGAGCTGTTTTTT. The variable domain in full, completed from reference TRBV5-1 and TRBJ2-2, reads KAGVTQTPRYLIKTRGQQVTLSCSPISGHRSVSWYQQTPGQGLQFLFEYFSETQRNKGNFPGRFSGRQFSNSRSEMNVSTLELGDSALYLCASSWTSGGNTGELFFGEGSRLTVL.

V usage is TRBV11-2 and J usage is TRBJ1-1; 8 bases agree with TRBD1. This CDR3 contains 16 residues. Losses at the gene ends were 1 base for V and 5 bases for J; bases not matched to a gene: 9. The germline V gene has CDR1 SGHAT and CDR2 FQNNGV. The CDR3 protein is CASSLARRQGATEAFF. CDR3 DNA: TGTGCCAGCAGCTTAGCGCGCCGGCAGGGGGCGACTGAAGCTTTCTTT.

The rearrangement joins TRBV5-1 to TRBJ1-2; D is perhaps TRBD1 (5 bases). Germline CDR1 is SGHRS and CDR2 is YFSETQ. Deletions cut 5 bases from V and 0 bases from J, with 14 bases between. CDR3 length: 15 residues. The CDR3 sequence: CASRRDREANYGYTF. CDR3 coding DNA: TGCGCCAGCAGAAGAGACAGAGAAGCTAACTATGGCTACACCTTC.

This chain joins TRBV5-1 and TRBJ2-5; D is perhaps TRBD2 (5 bases). This CDR3 has 12 residues. Trimming took 4 bases from V and 5 from J, leaving 9 bases between them. Germline CDR1 is SGHRS and CDR2 is YFSETQ. In nucleotides, the CDR3 is TGCGCCAGCAGCGGAGAGCGGGAGACCCAGTACTTC. It translates to CASSGERETQYF. Together with reference TRBV5-1 and TRBJ2-5, the CDR3 gives the full variable domain: KAGVTQTPRYLIKTRGQQVTLSCSPISGHRSVSWYQQTPGQGLQFLFEYFSETQRNKGNFPGRFSGRQFSNSRSEMNVSTLELGDSALYLCASSGERETQYFGPGTRLLVL.

The rearrangement uses TRBV6-1 and TRBJ1-6; weak D call: TRBD1 (6 bases). The V gene lost 3 bases and the J gene lost 7 bases, with 10 bases spanning the gap. This CDR3 has 14 amino acids. Germline CDR1 reads MNHNS; CDR2 reads SASEGT. The DNA of the CDR3 is TGTGCCAGCAGTGAGGGGGCAGTGAATTCACCCCTCCACTTT. Translation gives CASSEGAVNSPLHF.

V gene TRBV29-1 combines with J gene TRBJ2-1, with D unresolved. The germline gives CDR1 SQVTM, CDR2 ANQGSEA. Deletions cut 3 bases from V and 3 bases from J, with 6 bases between. The CDR3 has 12 residues. This CDR3 reads CSVDGYYNEQFF. CDR3 nucleotides: TGCAGCGTTGACGGGTACTACAATGAGCAGTTCTTC.

The V gene is TRBV7-6, the J gene TRBJ2-1; TRBD2 matches 8 bases. With V trimmed by 4 bases and J by 4 bases, 6 bases remained unmatched. This CDR3 has 15 amino acids. CDR1 and CDR2 from the germline V gene are SGHVS and FNYEAQ. As DNA, the CDR3 is TGTGCCAGCAGCTCTGAGCGGGGGTCGTACAATGAGCAGTTCTTC. Its translation: CASSSERGSYNEQFF.

This clone has only a few counts. J is TRBJ2-1 and V is TRBV4-1; D unresolved. In germline, CDR1 is MGHRA, CDR2 YSYEKL. The CDR3 is 13 residues long. Trimming removed 1 base at V and 5 bases at J, with 6 bases between. CDR3 in DNA: TGCGCCAGCAGCCAAGTGGGCAACAATGAGCAGTTCTTC. This gives the protein CASSQVGNNEQFF.

The V call is TRBV7-2, the J call TRBJ2-7; D uncertain. The V and J ends lost 4 bases and 0 bases respectively, with 10 bases between them. The CDR3 is 14 amino acids. Germline-derived CDR1 and CDR2 are SGHTA and FQGNSA. DNA for the CDR3: TGTGCCAGCAGCTGGGCCCAGTACTCCTACGAGCAGTACTTC. The encoded protein is CASSWAQYSYEQYF.

The chain has TRBV2 and TRBJ2-7, with TRBD2 matching 9 bases. The germline V gene encodes CDR1 SNHLY and CDR2 FYNNEI. V was clipped by 9 bases and J by 4 bases; unmatched bases: 13. The CDR3 covers 15 residues. The CDR3 spells CASTNAGTSSYEQYF. CDR3 in DNA: TGTGCCAGTACAAATGCCGGGACTAGCAGTTACGAGCAGTACTTC.

About this clone itself: This sample also contains other DNA sequences that code for the same CDR3. The chain links TRBV27 to TRBJ1-1, with no clear D. V was clipped by 2 bases and J by 1 base, with 5 bases between them. This CDR3 is built from 13 residues. Germline CDR1 reads MNHEY; CDR2 reads SMNVEV (reference sequence). CDR3 sequence reads: CASSLGRNTEAFF. DNA for the CDR3: TGTGCCAGCAGTTTAGGACGGAACACTGAAGCTTTCTTT.

The chain joins TRBV4-2 to TRBJ1-2; D perhaps matches TRBD1 (6 bases). Trimming took 0 bases from V and 1 from J, leaving 9 bases between them. The CDR3 sequence is 15 residues long. Germline V gives CDR1 LGHNA, CDR2 YNFKEQ. The CDR3 is CASSQEGGINYGYTF. The CDR3 bases are TGTGCCAGCAGCCAAGAAGGGGGTATTAACTATGGCTACACCTTC.

In this sample, this clone turned up once. The genes are TRBV10-3 and TRBJ2-2; D is possibly TRBD2 (6 bases). Per germline, CDR1 ENHRY and CDR2 SYGVKD. Trimming removed 10 bases from V and 6 bases from J, with 21 bases in between. The CDR3 consists of 15 residues. The CDR3 spells CATKARLEGSGELFF. Here the CDR3 DNA reads TGTGCCACCAAGGCCCGACTAGAAGGGTCCGGGGAGCTGTTTTTT.

The rearrangement uses TRBV10-1 and TRBJ2-3; no clear D gene. The CDR3 sequence is 13 residues long. V was cut by 6 bases and J by 2 bases, with 9 bases left in between. Germline V gene lookup returns CDR1 WNHNN and CDR2 SYGVQD (reference sequence). The chain's CDR3 is CASSPDLTDTQYF. The CDR3 DNA reads as TGCGCCAGCAGCCCCGACCTCACAGATACGCAGTATTTT.

The chain joins TRBV11-3 to TRBJ2-2; TRBD2 matches at 7 bases. Per germline, CDR1 SGHNT and CDR2 YENEEA. J gave up 3 bases and V 3 bases, and 13 bases lay outside the gene matches. This CDR3 spans 18 amino acids. Here the CDR3 DNA reads TGTGCCAGCAGCTTTGTATCTCCATCGGGGGGATACACCGGGGAGCTGTTTTTT. Amino acid sequence: CASSFVSPSGGYTGELFF.

This clone was seen more than once but under ten times. The gene calls are TRBV28 and TRBJ2-7; 8 bases agree with TRBD2. The CDR3 has 15 amino acids. The ends lost 4 bases at V and 3 bases at J; junction bases unmatched: 8. Germline V gene lookup returns CDR1 MDHEN and CDR2 SYDVKM. The CDR3 reads CASSSSGSGLYEQYF. The DNA for the CDR3 is TGTGCCAGCAGTTCCAGCGGGAGTGGGCTCTACGAGCAGTACTTC.

The chain is built from TRBV14 and TRBJ1-2; 11 bases fit TRBD1. Trimming at V came to 5 bases and at J to 8 bases, leaving 7 bases not matched to a gene. The V gene's germline CDR1 is SGHDN and CDR2 FVKESK. CDR3 length: 14 amino acids. The CDR3 DNA sequence: TGTGCCAGCAGCTATAGGACAGGGGGCCTCGGCTACACCTTC. As protein: CASSYRTGGLGYTF.

V gene TRBV9 combines with J gene TRBJ1-1; TRBD1 might be the D (5 bases). The CDR3 covers 12 residues. V lost 1 base and J lost 7, with 8 bases in between. Per germline, CDR1 SGDLS and CDR2 YYNGEE. In DNA form, the CDR3 reads TGTGCCAGCAGCGTACAGGGTATTGAAGCTTTCTTT. The encoded protein is CASSVQGIEAFF.

CDR3 sequence reads: CASSVGSALETQYF. The CDR3, as DNA: TGTGCCAGCAGCGTAGGATCAGCCCTGGAGACCCAGTACTTC. This chain uses TRBV9 with TRBJ2-5; no clear D. This CDR3 region has 14 residues. V was clipped by 0 bases and J by 5 bases, with 11 bases between them. The germline gives CDR1 SGDLS, CDR2 YYNGEE.